The clone carrying this T cell receptor beta chain showed up many times. The target antigen is unknown. Exclusion of a patient resulted from uncontrolled infection, other autoimmune disease, pregnancy or lactation. In germline, CDR1 is SEHNR, CDR2 FQNEAQ (reference sequence). Trimming took 0 bases from V and 8 from J, leaving 4 bases between them. The CDR3 spans 11 residues. This sample was included in a study of T cells in Graves' hyperthyroidism and ophthalmopathy. The overall study: Staff took peripheral blood when the initial diagnosis was made, before any treatment began.

The study's findings and limits: Blood shared most expanded thyroid clonotypes above 0.001. The authors' 13 V-J model separated ophthalmopathy from stable hyperthyroidism.

TCR beta CDR3 regions were amplified from RNA transcripts. Carried out on the TCR CDR3, a first-round RT-PCR used the HTBI primer set. TCRdb independently ran MiXCR on the multiplex PCR reads; one entry per CDR3 protein. The sample carries a few hundred thousand distinct CDR3 sequences, 15% to 18% recorded once. The sequencing sample was made of blood. This clonotype originated in a woman under 40 with Graves' hyperthyroidism. The V gene is TRBV7-9, the J gene TRBJ1-1; no firm D call. The CDR3 DNA sequence: TGTGCCAGCAGCTTAGCGCCGGAAGCTTTCTTT. Translation gives CASSLAPEAFF.